The 26 T cell receptor beta chains below come from one sample, sequenced in a study of T-cell reconstitution after alpha-beta-depleted transplantation in children. Molecular barcoding with unique molecular identifiers was used for the TCRbeta library. Each CDR3 protein is one row after TCRdb ran MiXCR on the PCR reads. Of hundreds of thousands of distinct CDR3 sequences listed, under 9.5% are singletons. The source material was PBMCs, mostly from graft donor cells, sampled 180 days after TCRalphabeta/CD19-depleted stem cell transplant. The receptors derive from a male patient younger than 18 who had a stem cell transplant for acute lymphoblastic leukemia, so the T cells may come from the graft donor.

Many counts were recorded for this clonotype. This CDR3 is CASSATGTDYAGYTF. For the CDR3, the DNA is TGTGCCAGCAGCGCTACCGGGACAGACTATGCAGGCTACACCTTC. V and J are TRBV11-1 and TRBJ1-2, with 7 bases fitting TRBD1. The germline V gene encodes CDR1 SGHAT and CDR2 FQDESV (reference sequence). The trim removed 5 bases at V and 8 bases at J, leaving 14 bases unmatched. CDR3 length equals 15 residues.

This clonotype came up many times. The chain carries TRBV5-1 and TRBJ2-5, with 12 bases fitting TRBD2. Per the germline V gene, CDR1 is SGHRS and CDR2 is YFSETQ. V dropped 0 bases and J dropped 4; count of bases not matched to a gene: 1. This CDR3 region has 15 residues. CDR3 in amino acids: CASSLASGRGETQYF. The DNA of the CDR3 is TGCGCCAGCAGCTTGGCTAGCGGGAGGGGAGAGACCCAGTACTTC.

This clonotype has a count of ten or more. The genes are TRBV4-3 and TRBJ2-5; tentative D call: TRBD2 (6 bases). CDR1 and CDR2 from the germline V gene are LGHNA and YSLEER. The CDR3 extends over 17 amino acids. V gave up 1 base and J gave up 5 bases, with 20 bases separating them. CDR3 nucleotides: TGCGCCAGCAGCCAAGTTATCCAAAGGGAGGCGTGGGAGACCCAGTACTTC. It translates to CASSQVIQREAWETQYF.

This clonotype came up many times. The V and J genes are TRBV20-1 and TRBJ1-1; no firm D call. This CDR3 has 12 residues. Trimming shortened V by 3 bases and J by 8 bases, and 13 bases separated the two germline ends. The germline gives CDR1 DFQATT, CDR2 SNEGSKA (reference sequence). Written as DNA, the CDR3 is TGCAGTGCTAGCCTGGGAGGTACCGAAGCTTTCTTT. It codes for CSASLGGTEAFF.

The V and J genes are TRBV6-5 and TRBJ2-3, with TRBD2 identical over 11 bases. The CDR3 covers 17 residues. J lost 1 base, V lost 2 bases, and 5 bases had no gene match. CDR1 is MNHEY and CDR2 is SVGAGI in the germline V gene. The CDR3 here is CASSYDRLAGRTDTQYF. The CDR3 DNA follows: TGTGCCAGCAGTTACGATAGACTAGCGGGGCGCACAGATACGCAGTATTTT.

Ten or more counts support this clonotype. This chain links TRBV12-3 or TRBV12-4 with TRBJ2-7; D call uncertain. Trimming cost V 6 bases and J 6 bases, with 9 bases left between them. The CDR3 length is 11 residues. CDR3 nucleotides: TGTGCCAGCAGCATCGCACGCGAGCAGTACTTC. Protein sequence: CASSIAREQYF.

The rearrangement links TRBV7-8 to TRBJ2-7; TRBD2 matches at 11 bases. The CDR3 has 15 amino acids. J lost 3 bases, V lost 2 bases, and 3 bases had no gene match. Germline CDR1 reads SGHVS; CDR2 reads FQNEAQ. In nucleotides, the CDR3 is TGTGCCAGCAGCTTAAAAGGGACTAGCGGCTACGAGCAGTACTTC. This sequence encodes CASSLKGTSGYEQYF.

This clonotype has a handful of counts. J is TRBJ2-1 and V is TRBV6-1, with 7 bases that match TRBD2. Trimming removed 6 bases from V and 9 bases from J; junction bases left unmatched: 11. Germline loops: CDR1 MNHNS, CDR2 SASEGT. The CDR3 contains 14 residues. The CDR3 protein is CASSRPGGRGEQFF. CDR3 nucleotide sequence: TGTGCCAGCAGCCGTCCCGGCGGGAGAGGTGAGCAGTTCTTC.

Note on this clonotype: This may be a read error: a much more frequent sequence differs by one nucleotide. The CDR3 here is CRVWGGRGGNTGELFF. The CDR3 DNA is TGCAGGGTTTGGGGAGGCCGCGGAGGCAACACCGGGGAGCTGTTTTTT. This chain connects TRBV29-1 to TRBJ2-2, with D maybe TRBD2 (6 bases). The CDR3 runs 16 residues. The V gene's germline CDR1 is SQVTM and CDR2 ANQGSEA.

This clonotype came up many times. V usage is TRBV7-6 and J usage is TRBJ1-4, with TRBD1 as a possible D gene (6 bases). Trimming shortened V by 5 bases and J by 8 bases, and 21 bases separated the two germline ends. This CDR3 spans 16 amino acids. Germline CDR1 is SGHVS and CDR2 is FNYEAQ. The CDR3 is CASSLPEGGDLEKLFF. CDR3 nucleotide sequence: TGTGCCAGCAGCCTCCCCGAGGGGGGGGACTTAGAAAAACTGTTTTTT.

The sample holds many counts of this clonotype. This chain links TRBV5-1 with TRBJ2-5, with D perhaps matching TRBD2 (5 bases). The CDR3 loop spans 15 amino acids. Germline CDR1 reads SGHRS; CDR2 reads YFSETQ. V gave up 4 bases and J gave up 2 bases, with 15 bases separating them. CDR3 amino acids: CASSPPRRTQETQYF. CDR3 nucleotides: TGCGCCAGCAGCCCCCCGCGGCGGACTCAAGAGACCCAGTACTTC.

In its sample, this clonotype was seen many times. The genes are TRBV12-3 or TRBV12-4 and TRBJ1-1, with 7 bases fitting TRBD1. J was trimmed by 4 bases and V by 6 bases; bases with no gene match: 8. This CDR3 contains 14 residues. CDR3 sequence (DNA): TGTGCCAGCAGCCCTTCCGGGACAGCCACTGAAGCTTTCTTT. It encodes CASSPSGTATEAFF.

The table lists this clonotype with many counts. The J gene is TRBJ2-1, the V gene TRBV12-5; no reliable D call. Germline V lookup: CDR1 LGHNT, CDR2 FRNRAP. The V gene lost 3 bases and the J gene lost 6 bases, with 6 bases spanning the gap. The CDR3 loop spans 12 amino acids. The DNA of the CDR3 is TGTGCTAGTGGTTTAGCTCTCAATGAGCAGTTCTTC. Translating gives CASGLALNEQFF.

As for this clonotype: Being one base from a much bigger clone, this may be a read error. The chain joins TRBV12-3 or TRBV12-4 to TRBJ2-7; tentative D call: TRBD1 (5 bases). This CDR3 has 15 residues. Trimming left V 2 bases short and J 7 bases short, with 18 bases between. CDR3 residues: CASSLRGFGSWEQYF. CDR3 bases: TGTGCCAGCAGTTTAAGGGGTTTTGGATCGTGGGAGCAGTACTTC.

The rearrangement joins TRBV5-4 to TRBJ2-7, with 9 nucleotides matching TRBD2. In germline, CDR1 is SGHNT, CDR2 YYREEE (reference sequence). The CDR3 has 17 amino acids. The J segment lost 2 bases and the V segment lost 0 bases, leaving 9 bases of the junction unmatched. CDR3 DNA: TGTGCCAGCAGCTTGGATCTCTTTAGCGGGAGTCCCTACGAGCAGTACTTC. Protein sequence: CASSLDLFSGSPYEQYF.

This clonotype was seen repeatedly, ten times or more. The rearrangement joins TRBV12-3 or TRBV12-4 to TRBJ1-5; D uncertain. This CDR3 region has 15 residues. V lost 5 bases, J lost 3 bases, and 14 bases lay in between. CDR3 loop: CASSQKRGSNQPQHF. The CDR3 DNA reads TGTGCCAGCAGTCAAAAGAGAGGTTCCAATCAGCCCCAGCATTTT.

Many counts were recorded for this clonotype. V and J are TRBV5-1 and TRBJ2-3; tentatively, D is TRBD2 (6 bases). Trimming left V 0 bases short and J 0 bases short, with 8 bases between. Germline V gives CDR1 SGHRS, CDR2 YFSETQ. The CDR3 is made up of 15 amino acids. The CDR3 sequence is CASSLGTTSTDTQYF. The CDR3 DNA is TGCGCCAGCAGCTTGGGGACTACGAGCACAGATACGCAGTATTTT.

There are many counts of this clonotype. V is TRBV5-1 and J is TRBJ1-2; D gene ambiguous. CDR3 length: 14 amino acids. Germline lookup yields CDR1 SGHRS and CDR2 YFSETQ. The V end lost 0 bases, the J end lost 2 bases, and 8 bases lay between the germline ends. The CDR3 region is CASSLDTRNYGYTF. CDR3 in DNA: TGCGCCAGCAGCTTGGACACAAGAAACTATGGCTACACCTTC.

Ten or more counts support this clonotype. The chain has TRBV9 and TRBJ2-5; D unresolved. Per germline, CDR1 SGDLS and CDR2 YYNGEE. The CDR3 is 14 amino acids. V was shortened by 0 bases and J by 2 bases, with 8 bases between the two germline ends. This chain's CDR3 is CASSVGVRQETQYF. In DNA form, the CDR3 reads TGTGCCAGCAGCGTAGGGGTCAGACAAGAGACCCAGTACTTC.

This clonotype was detected ten times or more. This CDR3 reads CASSSPSGGGEQYF. DNA of the CDR3: TGTGCCAGCAGCTCTCCTAGCGGGGGGGGCGAGCAGTACTTC. The J gene is TRBJ2-7, the V gene TRBV6-6; TRBD2 matches at 12 bases. The V gene's germline CDR1 is MNHNY and CDR2 SVGAGI (reference sequence). The CDR3 totals 14 residues. V was clipped by 6 bases and J by 6 bases; unmatched bases: 6.

This clonotype was counted many times. This sequence joins TRBV27 and TRBJ1-3, with 8 bases aligning to TRBD1. Per germline, CDR1 MNHEY and CDR2 SMNVEV (reference sequence). V shed 5 bases, J shed 8 bases, and the junction held 8 bases outside the gene matches. The length of the CDR3 is 14 residues. CDR3 sequence (DNA): TGTGCCAGCAGTCCAGGGGGCGGTCGGGACACCATATATTTT. Translation gives CASSPGGGRDTIYF.

This clonotype has at least ten counts. The chain employs TRBV20-1 and TRBJ2-7; 7 nucleotides line up with TRBD1. The CDR3 loop spans 16 amino acids. CDR1 and CDR2 from the germline V gene are DFQATT and SNEGSKA (reference sequence). J gave up 2 bases and V 0 bases, and 10 bases lay outside the gene matches. The CDR3 protein is CSARDASRDSPYEQYF. DNA of the CDR3: TGCAGTGCTAGAGACGCATCGAGGGACAGCCCCTACGAGCAGTACTTC.

This clonotype was observed at least ten times. CDR3 DNA sequence: TGTGCCAGCAGTGGACTAGACGGAAAGACCCAGTACTTC. It specifies CASSGLDGKTQYF. The chain is built from TRBV12-3 or TRBV12-4 and TRBJ2-5; 7 bases match TRBD2. V shed 5 bases, J shed 6 bases, and the junction held 6 bases outside the gene matches. The CDR3 has 13 amino acids.

This clonotype was seen ten or more times. The gene calls are TRBV29-1 and TRBJ2-2; D tentatively fits TRBD1 or TRBD2 (6 bases each). Trimming removed 6 bases from V and 2 bases from J, with 19 bases in between. Germline CDR1 and CDR2: SQVTM and ANQGSEA. The CDR3 has 16 residues. The CDR3 spells CSVLPGAGVNTGELFF. CDR3 bases: TGCAGCGTCCTACCGGGGGCAGGGGTAAACACCGGGGAGCTGTTTTTT.

This clonotype was seen at least ten times. The CDR3 protein is CSARDTSGTYEQYF. In nucleotides, the CDR3 is TGCAGTGCTAGAGACACTAGCGGGACGTACGAGCAGTACTTC. The V call is TRBV20-1, the J call TRBJ2-7; TRBD2 agrees at 10 bases. The V and J ends lost 0 bases and 4 bases, in that order; junction bases with no gene match: 3. The germline CDR1 and CDR2 sequences are DFQATT and SNEGSKA (reference sequence). This CDR3 spans 14 amino acids.

The V and J genes are TRBV7-9 and TRBJ1-6, with D maybe TRBD1 (5 bases). CDR1 is SEHNR, CDR2 FQNEAQ, per germline (reference sequence). Trimming pared 11 bases from V and 7 bases from J, leaving 12 bases between. The CDR3 has 12 amino acids. This CDR3 is CACGTANSPLHF. DNA of the CDR3: TGTGCCTGCGGGACTGCAAATTCACCCCTCCACTTT.